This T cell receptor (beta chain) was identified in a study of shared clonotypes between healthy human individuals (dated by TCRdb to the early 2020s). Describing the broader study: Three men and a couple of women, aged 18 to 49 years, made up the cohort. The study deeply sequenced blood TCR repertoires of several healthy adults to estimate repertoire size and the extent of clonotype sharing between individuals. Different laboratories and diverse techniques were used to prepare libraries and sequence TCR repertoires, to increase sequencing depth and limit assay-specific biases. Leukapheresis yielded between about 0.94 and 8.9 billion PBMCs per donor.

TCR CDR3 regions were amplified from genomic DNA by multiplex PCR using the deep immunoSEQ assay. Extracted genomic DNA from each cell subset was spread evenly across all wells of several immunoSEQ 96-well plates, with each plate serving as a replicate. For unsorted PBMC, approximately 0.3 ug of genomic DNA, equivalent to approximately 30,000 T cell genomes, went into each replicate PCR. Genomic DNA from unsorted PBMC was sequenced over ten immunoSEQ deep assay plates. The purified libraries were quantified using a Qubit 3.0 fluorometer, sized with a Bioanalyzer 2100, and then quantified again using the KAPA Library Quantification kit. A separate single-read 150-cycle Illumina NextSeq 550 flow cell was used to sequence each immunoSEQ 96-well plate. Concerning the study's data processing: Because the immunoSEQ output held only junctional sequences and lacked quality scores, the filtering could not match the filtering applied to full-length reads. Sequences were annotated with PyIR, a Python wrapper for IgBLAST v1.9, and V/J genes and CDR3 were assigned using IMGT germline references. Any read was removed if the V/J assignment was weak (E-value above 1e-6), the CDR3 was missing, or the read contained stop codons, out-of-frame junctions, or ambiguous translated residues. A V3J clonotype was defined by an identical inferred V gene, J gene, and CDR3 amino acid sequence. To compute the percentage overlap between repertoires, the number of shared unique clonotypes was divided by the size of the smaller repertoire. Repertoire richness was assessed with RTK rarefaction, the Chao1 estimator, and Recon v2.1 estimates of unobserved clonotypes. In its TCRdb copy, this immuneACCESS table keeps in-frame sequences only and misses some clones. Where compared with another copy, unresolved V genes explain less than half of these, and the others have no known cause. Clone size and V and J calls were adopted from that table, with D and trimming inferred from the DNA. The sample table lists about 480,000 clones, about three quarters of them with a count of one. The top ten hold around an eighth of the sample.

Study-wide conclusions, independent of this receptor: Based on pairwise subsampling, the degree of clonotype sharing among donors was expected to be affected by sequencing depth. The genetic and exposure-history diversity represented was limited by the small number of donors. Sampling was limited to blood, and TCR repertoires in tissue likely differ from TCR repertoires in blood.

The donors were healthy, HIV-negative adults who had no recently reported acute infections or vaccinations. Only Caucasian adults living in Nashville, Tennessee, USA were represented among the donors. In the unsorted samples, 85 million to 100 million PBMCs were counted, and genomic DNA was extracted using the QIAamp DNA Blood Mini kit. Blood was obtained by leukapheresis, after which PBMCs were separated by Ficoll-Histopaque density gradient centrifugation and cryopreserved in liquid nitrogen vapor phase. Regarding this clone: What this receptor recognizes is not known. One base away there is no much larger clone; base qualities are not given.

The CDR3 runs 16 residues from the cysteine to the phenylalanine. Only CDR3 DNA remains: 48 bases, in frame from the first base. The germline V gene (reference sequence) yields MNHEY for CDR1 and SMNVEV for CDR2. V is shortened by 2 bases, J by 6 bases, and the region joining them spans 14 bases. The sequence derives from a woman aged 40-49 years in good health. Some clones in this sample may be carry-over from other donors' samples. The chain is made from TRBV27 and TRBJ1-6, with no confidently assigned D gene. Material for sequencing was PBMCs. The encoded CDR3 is CASSLTAAARNSPLHF. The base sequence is TGTGCCAGCAGTTTAACGGCCGCGGCTCGTAATTCACCCCTCCACTTT.